This TCR beta chain emerged from a study of T cell responses to AZD1222 COVID-19 vaccine. Study as a whole: Combined were second doses at about 4 or about 12 weeks.

This table comes from immunoSEQ multiplex PCR, and its TCRdb copy is limited to in-frame clones, with some not included. The sample yields some 130,000 clones, about 94% seen once. V lost 5 bases and J 10 bases, leaving 22 bases between the germline ends. The germline gives CDR1 SGHKS, CDR2 YYEKEE (reference sequence). The CDR3 has 15 amino acids. The starting material was peripheral blood, obtained on day 0 of AZD1222 vaccination. The source is an adult in good health. The chain joins TRBV5-5 to TRBJ1-5; D uncertain. The CDR3 DNA is TGTGCCAGCAGAGCGGCGGTTGGGGAACAATTCCCCCAGCATTTT. The encoded protein is CASRAAVGEQFPQHF.